The clone carrying this T cell receptor (beta chain) was seen repeatedly, ten times or more. The antigen is not known. In the source study's methods: A classifier of distant metastasis in papillary thyroid cancer was built from CDR3 differences (across clinicopathological groups). Via MiXCR, TCRdb re-called the PCR reads. TCRdb assigned the V and J calls; the authors' analysis was not used. This sample has some 13,000 clones, with around a quarter found just once. This sample is part of a study of metastatic and nonmetastatic thyroid tumors. Study details: Repertoires of blood and of tissue (tumor or nodule) from malignant and benign thyroid patients were compared.

No treatment of any kind had been given to any patient before thyroid surgery. The study's findings and limits: When malignant thyroid tumors were compared with benign nodules, TCR beta diversity was reportedly significantly higher in the malignant tumors. This held in both blood and tumor samples.

The CDR3 totals 14 residues. Germline V gives CDR1 SGHTA, CDR2 FQGTGA. V lost 3 bases and J lost 7; bases outside the gene matches: 7. The sample consisted of tumor tissue. The V gene is TRBV7-3, the J gene TRBJ1-1; 8 nucleotides agree with TRBD1. The sequence came from a female donor with papillary thyroid cancer or a benign thyroid nodule (not recorded which). Some clones in this sample may be carry-over from other donors' samples. The CDR3 region has the DNA TGTGCCAGCAGCTTTGGGCAGGGGGCGGATGAAGCTTTCTTT. Protein sequence: CASSFGQGADEAFF. Looking up the rest from reference TRBV7-3 and TRBJ1-1 gives the full variable domain: GAGVSQTPSNKVTEKGKYVELRCDPISGHTALYWYRQSLGQGPEFLIYFQGTGAADDSGLPNDRFFAVRPEGSVSTLKIQRTERGDSAVYLCASSFGQGADEAFFGQGTRLTVV.